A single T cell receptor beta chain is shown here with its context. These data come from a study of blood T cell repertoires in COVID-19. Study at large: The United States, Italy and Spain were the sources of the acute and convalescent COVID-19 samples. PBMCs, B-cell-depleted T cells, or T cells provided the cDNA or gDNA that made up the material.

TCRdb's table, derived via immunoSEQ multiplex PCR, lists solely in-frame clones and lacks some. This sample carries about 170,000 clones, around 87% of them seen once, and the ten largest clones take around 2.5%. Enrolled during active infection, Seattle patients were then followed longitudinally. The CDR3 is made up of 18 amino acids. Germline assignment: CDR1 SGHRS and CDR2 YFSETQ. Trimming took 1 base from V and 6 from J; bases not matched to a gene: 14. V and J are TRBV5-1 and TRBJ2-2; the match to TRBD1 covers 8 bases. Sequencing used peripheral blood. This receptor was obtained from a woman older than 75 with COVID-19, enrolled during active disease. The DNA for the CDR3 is TGCGCCAGCAGCTTGTGGGGGCTGCAGGGGGCGAAGGCCGGGGAGCTGTTTTTT. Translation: CASSLWGLQGAKAGELFF.